A single sample is the source of the 27 T cell receptor beta chains below, sequenced in a study of graft-versus-host responses after intestinal transplantation. Their cognate antigens are unknown. The table came from immunoSEQ multiplex PCR; TCRdb's copy has only in-frame clones and leaves some out. This table holds some 23,000 clones, roughly 78% found once. The specimen was unstimulated CD8+ T cells sorted from spleen or lymph node cells, collected before transplant. Receptor source: a human donor who was the organ donor for an intestinal transplant.

This chain joins TRBV14 and TRBJ1-2; the D is unclear. The V and J ends lost 1 base and 8 bases respectively, with 8 bases between them. This CDR3 has 12 amino acids. Germline CDR1 SGHDN, CDR2 FVKESK. CDR3 nucleotide sequence: TGTGCCAGCAGCCAAGGCGGCTGGGGCTACACCTTC. Translation gives CASSQGGWGYTF.

The chain employs TRBV4-1 and TRBJ2-1; D is possibly TRBD1 (6 bases). Trimming cost V 3 bases and J 5 bases, with 23 bases left between them. This CDR3 has 18 residues. CDR1 and CDR2 (germline): MGHRA, YSYEKL. The CDR3 coding sequence is TGCGCCAGCAGCCACACTCAGGGGAAAATAGACAGAAACAATGAGCAGTTCTTC. Translation: CASSHTQGKIDRNNEQFF.

The V gene is TRBV21-1, the J gene TRBJ2-7. TRBV21-1 is flagged as a pseudogene. CDR3 size: 16 residues. This CDR3 is CASSPRGPRPRDEQYF. The CDR3 nucleotides are TGTGCCAGCAGCCCCCGGGGGCCGCGACCTAGAGACGAGCAGTACTTC.

The V call is TRBV19, the J call TRBJ1-5; 9 nucleotides line up with TRBD1. V dropped 6 bases and J dropped 2; count of bases not matched to a gene: 11. CDR3 length: 17 amino acids. Germline assignment: CDR1 LNHDA and CDR2 SQIVND (reference sequence). The CDR3 DNA follows: TGTGCCAGTAGCGTACTCCGACAGGGGGAGGGCAATCAGCCCCAGCATTTT. Translated: CASSVLRQGEGNQPQHF.

CDR3 in DNA: TGTGCCAGCAGCCTGCCGGGACTAGCCCTAAACAATGAGCAGTTCTTC. The encoded protein is CASSLPGLALNNEQFF. The V gene is TRBV13, the J gene TRBJ2-1, with 9 bases fitting TRBD2. This CDR3 region has 16 residues. Germline-derived CDR1 and CDR2 are PRHDT and FYEKMQ (reference sequence). J gave up 5 bases and V 5 bases, and 10 bases lay outside the gene matches.

The chain combines TRBV19 with TRBJ1-6, with D uncertain. From germline, CDR1 is LNHDA and CDR2 SQIVND (reference sequence). This CDR3 spans 12 amino acids. V dropped 3 bases and J dropped 7 bases, with 4 bases sitting between them. The CDR3: CASSIGNSPLHF. The CDR3, as DNA: TGTGCCAGTAGTATCGGCAATTCACCCCTCCACTTT.

The rearrangement joins TRBV2 to TRBJ2-3, with D possibly called TRBD1 or TRBD2 (6 bases each). The V gene lost 7 bases and the J gene lost 5 bases, with 22 bases spanning the gap. Germline V gives CDR1 SNHLY, CDR2 FYNNEI. The CDR3 is 16 residues long. The CDR3, as DNA: TGTGCCAGCAACCGGAGGGGGGTTCGACGGGAAGATACGCAGTATTTT. Translating it yields CASNRRGVRREDTQYF.

This clone was counted between two and nine times. The chain combines TRBV10-3 with TRBJ1-4; D gene unclear. The CDR3 spans 13 residues. Per germline, CDR1 ENHRY and CDR2 SYGVKD. V lost 2 bases to trimming and J lost 8 bases, with 9 bases between them. DNA of the CDR3: TGTGCCATCAGTGAGATTGAACAGGAAAAACTGTTTTTT. This encodes CAISEIEQEKLFF.

The chain combines TRBV4-2 with TRBJ2-3, with 8 bases lining up with TRBD2. V dropped 4 bases and J dropped 0; count of bases not matched to a gene: 3. There are 15 residues in the CDR3. Germline CDR1 LGHNA, CDR2 YNFKEQ. The DNA of the CDR3 is TGTGCCAGCAGCCCAAGCGGGAGTAGCACAGATACGCAGTATTTT. Its protein is CASSPSGSSTDTQYF.

The rearrangement links TRBV5-3 to TRBJ2-7; D call uncertain. TRBV5-3 is known as an ORF, though its function is uncertain. The ends were cut back, 4 bases at V and 3 bases at J, with 8 bases in the middle. This CDR3 has 12 amino acids. In DNA form, the CDR3 reads TGTGCCAGAAGCCTATACTACTACGAGCAGTACTTC. Protein: CARSLYYYEQYF.

The V call is TRBV15, the J call TRBJ2-7, with TRBD1 matching over 11 bases. This CDR3 is built from 13 residues. Germline CDR1 LNHNV, CDR2 YYDKDF (reference sequence). V lost 3 bases, J lost 6 bases, and 1 base stayed unmatched. CDR3 in DNA: TGTGCCACCAGCAGGGGGACAGGGGGCGAGCAGTACTTC. Amino acids: CATSRGTGGEQYF.

This rearrangement joins TRBV19 to TRBJ1-1, with unresolved D. The germline CDR1 and CDR2 sequences are LNHDA and SQIVND (reference sequence). CDR3 size: 12 residues. V lost 4 bases and J 0 bases, leaving 3 bases between the germline ends. CDR3 region: CASSRMNTEAFF. For the CDR3, the DNA is TGTGCCAGTAGTAGGATGAACACTGAAGCTTTCTTT.

This clone was counted a few times. The DNA for the CDR3 is TGTGCCAGCAGTAGCAGGGGGCGTAGTCAGCCCCAGCATTTT. Amino acids: CASSSRGRSQPQHF. The rearrangement uses TRBV21-1 and TRBJ1-5; the table's TRBD1 call for D was not verified on the DNA. TRBV21-1 is reported as a pseudogene. The CDR3 is 14 amino acids.

This clone appeared a single time. The V gene is TRBV6-5, the J gene TRBJ1-2, with 8 bases matching TRBD1. Germline lookup yields CDR1 MNHEY and CDR2 SVGAGI. J lost 4 bases, V lost 6 bases, and 7 bases had no gene match. The CDR3 length is 14 residues. This chain's CDR3 is CASSTGGSSYGYTF. The CDR3 region has the DNA TGTGCCAGCAGCACAGGGGGGAGTAGCTATGGCTACACCTTC.

The chain carries TRBV7-6 and TRBJ2-3, with 12 bases aligning to TRBD2. CDR3 length: 19 amino acids. V trimming: 2 bases; J trimming: 2 bases; junction bases outside the gene matches: 11. The germline V gene encodes CDR1 SGHVS and CDR2 FNYEAQ. CDR3 sequence reads: CASSLSPSGGVPITDTQYF. The CDR3 region has the DNA TGTGCCAGCAGCTTATCCCCTAGCGGGGGGGTTCCCATCACAGATACGCAGTATTTT.

The genes are TRBV7-8 and TRBJ1-1; D is unclear. Germline V CDR1 and CDR2: SGHVS, FQNEAQ. Trimming took off 5 bases at V and 4 bases at J, with 11 bases between the two ends. This CDR3 has 13 amino acids. CDR3 bases: TGTGCCAGCAGCCCGGTGGGTCCCACTGAAGCTTTCTTT. The encoded protein is CASSPVGPTEAFF.

This clone came up once. This chain links TRBV2 with TRBJ2-1; 8 nucleotides match TRBD2. This CDR3 is built from 17 residues. Germline loops: CDR1 SNHLY, CDR2 FYNNEI. Unmatched junction bases numbered 8, after V lost 1 base and J lost 3 bases. CDR3 coding DNA: TGTGCCAGCAGTGAAGGGGGAGCGGGAGTGAGCTACAATGAGCAGTTCTTC. Its translation: CASSEGGAGVSYNEQFF.

The chain has TRBV4-1 and TRBJ1-3; no definite D call. This CDR3 region has 12 residues. The germline V gene encodes CDR1 MGHRA and CDR2 YSYEKL. Trimming cost V 1 base and J 4 bases, with 2 bases left between them. The CDR3 DNA follows: TGCGCCAGCAGCCAAGCGGGAAACACCATATATTTT. This sequence encodes CASSQAGNTIYF.

The rearrangement links TRBV18 to TRBJ1-1; 7 bases are a match to TRBD1. V shed 0 bases and J 5 bases; nucleotides not matched to a gene: 24. Germline CDR1 KGHSH, CDR2 LQKENI. CDR3 size: 21 residues. The CDR3, as DNA: TGTGCCAGCTCACCACCGAGGCCTTTCGGGAACAGGGGAAGGGGTAATACTGAAGCTTTCTTT. This translates into CASSPPRPFGNRGRGNTEAFF.

This chain links TRBV11-2 with TRBJ2-2; perhaps TRBD2 as D (6 bases). Per germline, CDR1 SGHAT and CDR2 FQNNGV. Trimming cost V 2 bases and J 3 bases, with 13 bases left between them. CDR3 length equals 16 residues. The CDR3: CASSLWRVGDTGELFF. The CDR3 DNA reads as TGTGCCAGCAGCTTATGGAGGGTCGGGGACACCGGGGAGCTGTTTTTT.

The rearrangement joins TRBV30 to TRBJ1-2, with no clear D. Germline V gene data show CDR1 as GTSNPN and CDR2 as SVGIG (reference sequence). This CDR3 region has 12 residues. CDR3 amino acids: CASKSPSYGYTF. CDR3 DNA sequence: TGTGCTTCGAAGAGCCCTTCCTATGGCTACACCTTC.

V is TRBV5-6 and J is TRBJ1-5; D remains unclear. The CDR3 covers 14 residues. From germline, CDR1 is SGHDT and CDR2 YYEEEE. Between the trimmed V and J ends, which lost 1 base and 0 bases, there was a span of 5 bases. CDR3 DNA sequence: TGTGCCAGCAGCTTGAGCCATAGCAATCAGCCCCAGCATTTT. Translating gives CASSLSHSNQPQHF.

The rearrangement links TRBV5-6 to TRBJ1-1; TRBD1 might be the D (6 bases). The CDR3 covers 14 residues. The germline gives CDR1 SGHDT, CDR2 YYEEEE. Trimming left V 3 bases short and J 12 bases short, with 21 bases between. DNA for the CDR3: TGTGCCAGCAGCTCCCAATCTCCGAGTCAGGGGACTTTCTTT. It translates to CASSSQSPSQGTFF.

This clone was found once. The chain employs TRBV5-1 and TRBJ2-1, with D maybe TRBD2 (7 bases). V was clipped by 0 bases and J by 3 bases, with 16 bases between them. This CDR3 comprises 17 residues. Germline CDR1 reads SGHRS; CDR2 reads YFSETQ. The CDR3 region is CASSLAEYREGYNEQFF. CDR3 sequence (DNA): TGCGCCAGCAGCTTGGCCGAGTACAGGGAGGGCTACAATGAGCAGTTCTTC. The entire variable domain, with the rest obtained from reference TRBV5-1 and TRBJ2-1, is as follows: KAGVTQTPRYLIKTRGQQVTLSCSPISGHRSVSWYQQTPGQGLQFLFEYFSETQRNKGNFPGRFSGRQFSNSRSEMNVSTLELGDSALYLCASSLAEYREGYNEQFFGPGTRLTVL.

J is TRBJ2-5 and V is TRBV13; tentative D call: TRBD2 (6 bases). Germline loops: CDR1 PRHDT, CDR2 FYEKMQ (reference sequence). The V end lost 4 bases, the J end lost 4 bases, and 13 bases lay between the germline ends. This CDR3 has 14 amino acids. CDR3 sequence: CASSSSVLGETQYF. The CDR3 coding sequence is TGTGCCAGCAGCTCTAGCGTATTAGGAGAGACCCAGTACTTC. Full variable domain (rest looked up from reference TRBV13 and TRBJ2-5): AAGVIQSPRHLIKEKRETATLKCYPIPRHDTVYWYQQGPGQDPQFLISFYEKMQSDKGSIPDRFSAQQFSDYHSELNMSSLELGDSALYFCASSSSVLGETQYFGPGTRLLVL.

This clone has just a few counts. The V and J genes are TRBV4-3 and TRBJ1-1; maybe TRBD1 (5 bases). In germline, CDR1 is LGHNA, CDR2 YSLEER. The CDR3 is made up of 14 amino acids. Trimming stripped 7 bases from V and 3 bases from J, with 15 bases between. CDR3 residues: CASTLGPGDTEAFF. For the CDR3, the DNA is TGCGCCAGCACATTAGGACCGGGGGACACTGAAGCTTTCTTT.

V usage is TRBV4-1 and J usage is TRBJ2-3; 8 bases align to TRBD2. The CDR3 is 15 amino acids. Germline V gene lookup returns CDR1 MGHRA and CDR2 YSYEKL. The V gene end was trimmed by 4 bases and the J gene end by 3 bases; junction bases not matched to a gene: 6. The CDR3 DNA reads TGCGCCAGCAGCCCCGGGGGGGCCGGTACAGATACGCAGTATTTT. Its protein product is CASSPGGAGTDTQYF.